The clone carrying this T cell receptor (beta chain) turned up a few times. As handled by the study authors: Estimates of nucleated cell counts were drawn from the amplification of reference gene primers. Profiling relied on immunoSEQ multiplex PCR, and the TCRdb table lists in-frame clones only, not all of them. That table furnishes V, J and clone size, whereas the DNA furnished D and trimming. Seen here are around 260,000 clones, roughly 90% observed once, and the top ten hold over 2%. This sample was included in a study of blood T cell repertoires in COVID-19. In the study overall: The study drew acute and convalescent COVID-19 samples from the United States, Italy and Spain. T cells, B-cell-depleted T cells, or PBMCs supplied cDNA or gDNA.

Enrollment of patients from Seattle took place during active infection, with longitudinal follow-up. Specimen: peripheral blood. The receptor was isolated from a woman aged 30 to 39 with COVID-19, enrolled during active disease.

The CDR3 reads CASSFRVGLENEQFF. CDR3 DNA: TGTGCCAGCAGCTTCCGGGTGGGACTAGAAAATGAGCAGTTCTTC. This chain joins TRBV11-2 and TRBJ2-1; 8 nucleotides match TRBD2. After removal of 3 bases from V and 7 bases from J, the junction contained 8 bases not matched to a gene. From germline, CDR1 is SGHAT and CDR2 FQNNGV. The CDR3 has 15 amino acids.